This T cell receptor (beta chain) is from a study of STAT5B mutations in CD4+ large granular lymphocyte leukemia. The overall study: The CDR3 'QG' motif was associated with a particular HLA allele among healthy donors. General study findings and limits: Top patient clones used TRBV06 genes more often: 8/27 versus 2/35 in controls. Patient CD4-sorted repertoires stayed more clonal than healthy ones after leukemic-clone removal. Main leukemic clonotypes were patient-specific, but roughly 26% appeared at low frequency elsewhere.

Notes on this clone: Its antigen is still unknown.

This CDR3 region has 16 residues. V lost 2 bases and J lost 5; bases outside the gene matches: 6. Germline V gene lookup returns CDR1 SGHTS and CDR2 YDEGEE. Here immunoSEQ multiplex PCR was the method, and the copy in TCRdb shows in-frame clones only, minus some. The table shows 20,000 to 25,000 clones, with roughly 65% occurring only once. Sequenced input: CD4+ T cells from blood buffy coats. This chain joins TRBV5-8 and TRBJ2-5; 13 bases agree with TRBD2. The clonotype originates from a human donor in good health. CDR3 amino acids: CASSFWGTSGTETQYF. The DNA for the CDR3 is TGTGCCAGCAGCTTTTGGGGGACTAGCGGGACGGAGACCCAGTACTTC.